This section outlines one T cell receptor (beta chain) sequence together with its context. This sample was taken from a study of blood T cell repertoires in COVID-19. Authors' processing steps: How many nucleated cells were present was estimated from reference gene primer amplification. Data came from immunoSEQ multiplex PCR; TCRdb stores just in-frame clones and leaves some out. The V and J calls and clone size were taken over from that table, and D and trimming were inferred from the DNA. The data show 380,000 or so clones, 85% to 90% seen once. Recruitment covered 20 to 25 US areas and drew participants whose ages spanned about 18 to 89 years. Material: PBMCs or T cells enriched from blood (not recorded which). This sequence was found in a woman in her twenties or thirties with acute COVID-19.

This chain's CDR3 is CASNPRGAFTDTQYF. DNA for the CDR3: TGTGCCAGCAACCCCAGGGGGGCATTCACAGATACGCAGTATTTT. V usage is TRBV27 and J usage is TRBJ2-3; D perhaps matches TRBD1 (7 bases). CDR1 and CDR2 (germline): MNHEY, SMNVEV (reference sequence). The CDR3 loop spans 15 amino acids. V was shortened by 7 bases and J by 2 bases, with 16 bases between the two germline ends.